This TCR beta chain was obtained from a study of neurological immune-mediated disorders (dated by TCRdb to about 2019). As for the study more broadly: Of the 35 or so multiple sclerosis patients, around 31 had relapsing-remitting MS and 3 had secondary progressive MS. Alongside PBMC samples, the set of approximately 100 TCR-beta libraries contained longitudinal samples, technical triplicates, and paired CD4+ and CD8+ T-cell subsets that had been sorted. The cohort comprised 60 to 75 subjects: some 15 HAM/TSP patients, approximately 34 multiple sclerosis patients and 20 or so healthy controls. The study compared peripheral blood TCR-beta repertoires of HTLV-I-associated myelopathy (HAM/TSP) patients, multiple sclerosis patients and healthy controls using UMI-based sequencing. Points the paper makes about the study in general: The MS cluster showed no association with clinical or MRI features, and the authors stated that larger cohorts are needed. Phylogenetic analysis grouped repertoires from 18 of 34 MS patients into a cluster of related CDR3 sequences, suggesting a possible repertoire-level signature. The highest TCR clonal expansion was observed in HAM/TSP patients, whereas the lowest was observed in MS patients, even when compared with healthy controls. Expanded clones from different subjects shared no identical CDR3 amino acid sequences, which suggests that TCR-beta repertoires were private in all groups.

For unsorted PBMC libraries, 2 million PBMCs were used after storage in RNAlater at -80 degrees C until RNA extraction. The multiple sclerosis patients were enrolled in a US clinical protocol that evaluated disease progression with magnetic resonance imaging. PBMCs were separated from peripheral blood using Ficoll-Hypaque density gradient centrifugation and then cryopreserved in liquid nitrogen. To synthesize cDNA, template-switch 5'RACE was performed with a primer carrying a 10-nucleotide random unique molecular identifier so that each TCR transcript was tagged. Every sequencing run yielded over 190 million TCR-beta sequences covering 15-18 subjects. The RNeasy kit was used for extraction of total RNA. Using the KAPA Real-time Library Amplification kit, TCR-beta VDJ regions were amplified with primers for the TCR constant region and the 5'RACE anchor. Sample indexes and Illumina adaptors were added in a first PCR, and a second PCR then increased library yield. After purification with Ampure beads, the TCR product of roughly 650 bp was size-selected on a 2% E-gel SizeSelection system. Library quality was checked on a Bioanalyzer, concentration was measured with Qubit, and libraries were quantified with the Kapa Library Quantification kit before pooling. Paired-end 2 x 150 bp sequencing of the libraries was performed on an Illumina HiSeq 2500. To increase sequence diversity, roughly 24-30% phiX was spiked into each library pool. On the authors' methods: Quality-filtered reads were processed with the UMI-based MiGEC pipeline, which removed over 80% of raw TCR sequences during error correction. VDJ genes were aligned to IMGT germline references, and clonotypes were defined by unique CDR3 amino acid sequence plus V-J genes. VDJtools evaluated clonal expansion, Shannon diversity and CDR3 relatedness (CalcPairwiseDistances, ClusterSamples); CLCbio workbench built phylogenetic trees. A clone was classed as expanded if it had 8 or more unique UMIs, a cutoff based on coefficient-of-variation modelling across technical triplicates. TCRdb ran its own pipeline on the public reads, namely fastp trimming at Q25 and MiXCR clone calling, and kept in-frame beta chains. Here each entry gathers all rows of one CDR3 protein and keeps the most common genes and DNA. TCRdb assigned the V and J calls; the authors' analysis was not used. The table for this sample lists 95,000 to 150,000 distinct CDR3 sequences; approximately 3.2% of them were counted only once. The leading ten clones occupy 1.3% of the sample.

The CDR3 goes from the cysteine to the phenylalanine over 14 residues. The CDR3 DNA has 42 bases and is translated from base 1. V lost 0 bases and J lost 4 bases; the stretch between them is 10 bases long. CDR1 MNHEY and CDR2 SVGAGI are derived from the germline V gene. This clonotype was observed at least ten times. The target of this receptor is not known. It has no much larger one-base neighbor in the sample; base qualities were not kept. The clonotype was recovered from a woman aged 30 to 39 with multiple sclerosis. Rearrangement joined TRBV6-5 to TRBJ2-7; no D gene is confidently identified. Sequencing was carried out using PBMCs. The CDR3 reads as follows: CASSYSRLGYEQYF. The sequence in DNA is TGTGCCAGCAGTTACTCACGGCTGGGGTACGAGCAGTACTTC.